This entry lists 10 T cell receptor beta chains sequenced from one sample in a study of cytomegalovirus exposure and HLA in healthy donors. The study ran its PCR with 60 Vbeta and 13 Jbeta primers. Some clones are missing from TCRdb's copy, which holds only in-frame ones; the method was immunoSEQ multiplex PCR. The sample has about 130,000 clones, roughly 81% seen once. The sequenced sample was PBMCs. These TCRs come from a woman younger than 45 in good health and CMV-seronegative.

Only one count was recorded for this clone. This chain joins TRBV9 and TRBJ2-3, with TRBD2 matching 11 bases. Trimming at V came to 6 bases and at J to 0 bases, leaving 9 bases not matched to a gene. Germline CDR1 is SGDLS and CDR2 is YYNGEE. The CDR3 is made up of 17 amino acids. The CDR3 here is CASTASGGLTSTDTQYF. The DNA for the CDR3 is TGTGCCAGCACTGCTAGCGGGGGGCTTACTAGCACAGATACGCAGTATTTT.

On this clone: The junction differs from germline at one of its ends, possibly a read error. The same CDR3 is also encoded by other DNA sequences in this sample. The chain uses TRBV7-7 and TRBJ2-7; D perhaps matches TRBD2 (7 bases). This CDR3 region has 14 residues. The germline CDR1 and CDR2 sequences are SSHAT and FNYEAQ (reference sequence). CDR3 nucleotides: TGCGCCCCCCGGGGGGCCTCAACTAACTACGAGCAGTACTTC. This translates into CAPRGASTNYEQYF.

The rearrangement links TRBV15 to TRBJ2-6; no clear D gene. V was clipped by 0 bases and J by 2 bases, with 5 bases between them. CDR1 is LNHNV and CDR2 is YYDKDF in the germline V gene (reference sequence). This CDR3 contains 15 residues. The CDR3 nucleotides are TGTGCCACCAGCAGAGAGAGCGCTGGGGCCAACGTCCTGACTTTC. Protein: CATSRESAGANVLTF.

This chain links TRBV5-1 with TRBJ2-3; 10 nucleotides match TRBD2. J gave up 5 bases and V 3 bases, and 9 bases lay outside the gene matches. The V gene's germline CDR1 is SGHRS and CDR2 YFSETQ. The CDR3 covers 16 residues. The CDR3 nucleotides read TGCGCCAGCAGCTCCCGTCTAGCGGGGGAGAGAGATACGCAGTATTTT. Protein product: CASSSRLAGERDTQYF.

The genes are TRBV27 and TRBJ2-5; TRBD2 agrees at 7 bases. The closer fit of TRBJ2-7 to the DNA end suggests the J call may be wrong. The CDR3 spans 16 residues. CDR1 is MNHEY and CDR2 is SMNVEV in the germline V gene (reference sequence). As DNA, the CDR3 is TGTGCCAGCAGCTTGACTCGGGGGAGGGTCTCCTACGAGCAGTACTTC. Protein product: CASSLTRGRVSYEQYF.

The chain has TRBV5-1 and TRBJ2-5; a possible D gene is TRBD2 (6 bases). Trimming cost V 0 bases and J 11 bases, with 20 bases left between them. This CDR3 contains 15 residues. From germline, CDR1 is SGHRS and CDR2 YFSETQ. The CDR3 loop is CASSLAGPTGGEQYF. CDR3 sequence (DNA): TGCGCCAGCAGCTTGGCCGGACCAACTGGCGGGGAGCAGTACTTC.

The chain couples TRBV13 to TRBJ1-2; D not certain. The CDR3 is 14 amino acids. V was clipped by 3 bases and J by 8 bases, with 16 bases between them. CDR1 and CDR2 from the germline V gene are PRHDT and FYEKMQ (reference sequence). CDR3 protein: CASSLGMFSGGYTF. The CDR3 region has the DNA TGTGCCAGCAGCTTGGGCATGTTTAGTGGGGGCTACACCTTC. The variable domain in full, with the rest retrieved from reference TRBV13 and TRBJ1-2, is AAGVIQSPRHLIKEKRETATLKCYPIPRHDTVYWYQQGPGQDPQFLISFYEKMQSDKGSIPDRFSAQQFSDYHSELNMSSLELGDSALYFCASSLGMFSGGYTFGSGTRLTVV.

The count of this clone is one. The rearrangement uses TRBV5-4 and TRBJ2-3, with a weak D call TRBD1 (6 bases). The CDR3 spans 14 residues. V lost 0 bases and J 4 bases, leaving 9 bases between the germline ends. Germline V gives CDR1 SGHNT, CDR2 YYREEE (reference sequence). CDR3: CASSLARGADTQYF. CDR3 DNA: TGTGCCAGCAGCTTGGCCAGGGGCGCAGATACGCAGTATTTT.

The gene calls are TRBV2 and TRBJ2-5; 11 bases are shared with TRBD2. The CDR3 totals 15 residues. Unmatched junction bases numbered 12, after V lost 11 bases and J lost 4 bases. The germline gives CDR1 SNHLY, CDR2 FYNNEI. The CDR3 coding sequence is TGTGCCGGAGCCGCTGGCCTAGCGGGGGGAGAGACCCAGTACTTC. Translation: CAGAAGLAGGETQYF.

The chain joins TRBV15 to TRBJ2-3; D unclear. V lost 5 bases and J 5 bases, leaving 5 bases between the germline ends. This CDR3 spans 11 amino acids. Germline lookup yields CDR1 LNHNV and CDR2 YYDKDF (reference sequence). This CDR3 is CATSRGDTQYF. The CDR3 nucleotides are TGTGCCACCAGCCGCGGAGATACGCAGTATTTT.